This TCR beta chain was documented in a study of T cells in Graves' hyperthyroidism and ophthalmopathy. Orbital computed tomography, thyroid ultrasound, serum thyroxine and TRAb, and clinical symptoms together informed the diagnoses. The blood sample dates from first hyperthyroidism diagnosis, preceding any ophthalmopathy symptoms. V shed 6 bases, J shed 3 bases, and the junction held 7 bases outside the gene matches. CDR1 and CDR2 (germline): MNHNS, SASEGT. The CDR3 runs 14 residues. This clonotype was counted between two and nine times. Antigen: not known. Researchers took RNA transcripts and amplified the TCR beta CDR3 regions from them. A first-round RT-PCR of the TCR CDR3 used the HTBI primer set. TCRdb re-called the multiplex PCR reads through MiXCR, storing one row per CDR3 protein. The sample contains 130,000 to 150,000 distinct CDR3 sequences, around 20% of which appear only once. Study-level points and caveats: Most clonotypes expanded in the thyroid (above 0.001) were also present in blood.

The specimen sequenced was blood. The origin of this receptor is a woman in her forties or fifties with Graves' hyperthyroidism that later progressed to Graves' ophthalmopathy. The chain employs TRBV6-1 and TRBJ1-2, with TRBD1 matching 7 bases. This CDR3 reads CASREQGRDYGYTF. Here the CDR3 DNA reads TGTGCCAGCAGAGAACAGGGGCGCGACTATGGCTACACCTTC.